The next 26 T cell receptor beta chains were all read from a single sample in a study of human T cells and chemical hapten exposure. The authors extracted total RNA from unfractionated whole blood. Each CDR3 protein gets one entry after TCRdb re-called the 5' RACE reads with MiXCR. The table includes 95,000 to 120,000 distinct CDR3 sequences, approximately 20% detected once. Receptors originate from a human donor in good health.

The rearrangement links TRBV28 to TRBJ2-1; TRBD2 is a possible D gene (6 bases). Deletions cut 3 bases from V and 9 bases from J, with 18 bases between. The germline CDR1 and CDR2 sequences are MDHEN and SYDVKM. CDR3 length equals 15 residues. The CDR3 reads CASSFGTRRAGEQFF. DNA of the CDR3: TGTGCCAGCAGTTTCGGGACCAGGAGGGCGGGTGAGCAGTTCTTC.

The chain has TRBV28 and TRBJ2-5; D ambiguous. Deletions cut 3 bases from V and 3 bases from J, with 17 bases between. The CDR3 spans 16 residues. Germline-derived CDR1 and CDR2 are MDHEN and SYDVKM. CDR3 bases: TGTGCCAGCAGTTTTCGATTTAGGGAATTCGAAGAGACCCAGTACTTC. Translation: CASSFRFREFEETQYF.

This clonotype has only a few counts. The rearrangement joins TRBV18 to TRBJ2-7, with TRBD2 matching 10 bases. Germline trimming cut 0 bases from V and 5 bases from J; bases unmatched to any gene: 1. The CDR3 is 14 residues long. Germline CDR1 is KGHSH and CDR2 is LQKENI. Here the CDR3 reads CASSPPLAGNEQYF. CDR3 coding DNA: TGTGCCAGCTCACCACCACTAGCGGGAAACGAGCAGTACTTC.

The chain is built from TRBV4-1 and TRBJ1-1; TRBD1 is a possible D gene (6 bases). Germline assignment: CDR1 MGHRA and CDR2 YSYEKL. The CDR3 is 18 residues long. The V gene lost 1 base and the J gene lost 0 bases, with 18 bases spanning the gap. CDR3 nucleotides: TGCGCCAGCAGCCAAGCCCCACAGGGTGCCCTCATGAACACTGAAGCTTTCTTT. It codes for CASSQAPQGALMNTEAFF.

This clonotype has just a few counts. The V and J genes are TRBV4-1 and TRBJ2-3; 9 nucleotides align to TRBD1. This CDR3 is 16 amino acids long. CDR1 MGHRA and CDR2 YSYEKL come from the germline V gene. Trimming took 0 bases from V and 3 from J; bases not matched to a gene: 4. CDR3 in amino acids: CASSQDRGQGTDTQYF. CDR3 in DNA: TGCGCCAGCAGCCAAGATCGAGGACAGGGGACAGATACGCAGTATTTT.

V and J are TRBV7-9 and TRBJ1-2; D unclear. From germline, CDR1 is SEHNR and CDR2 FQNEAQ (reference sequence). The V end lost 5 bases, the J end lost 3 bases, and 10 bases lay between the germline ends. This CDR3 spans 13 amino acids. The CDR3 coding sequence is TGTGCCAGCAGCCCCGAAACCTACTATGGCTACACCTTC. Translating it yields CASSPETYYGYTF.

In its sample, this clonotype was seen a few times. This chain uses TRBV20-1 with TRBJ2-4; TRBD2 might be the D (5 bases). The CDR3 extends over 16 amino acids. The V gene lost 0 bases and the J gene lost 1 base, with 13 bases spanning the gap. Germline V gene lookup returns CDR1 DFQATT and CDR2 SNEGSKA (reference sequence). The CDR3 DNA follows: TGCAGTGCTAGAGATGTCGAGGAGGTGGCCAAAAACATTCAGTACTTC. It encodes CSARDVEEVAKNIQYF.

The chain has TRBV21-1 and TRBJ2-7; whether TRBD1, the table's D call, matches the DNA was not checked. TRBV21-1 is a listed pseudogene. There are 20 residues in the CDR3. The CDR3 is CASSARGRDMTFFYDYEQYF. In nucleotides, the CDR3 is TGTGCCAGCAGCGCCCGGGGTAGGGATATGACTTTTTTCTACGACTACGAGCAGTACTTC.

This clonotype has a handful of counts. The chain combines TRBV12-3 or TRBV12-4 with TRBJ2-4, with a weak D call TRBD2 (6 bases). With 5 bases removed from V and 0 bases from J, the gap between germline ends came to 11 bases. This CDR3 spans 15 amino acids. This chain's CDR3 is CASSTRGVAKNIQYF. CDR3 nucleotide sequence: TGTGCCAGCAGTACCCGCGGGGTAGCCAAAAACATTCAGTACTTC.

Only a few counts were recorded for this clonotype. The V and J genes are TRBV14 and TRBJ2-7, with 8 bases aligning to TRBD2. Germline lookup yields CDR1 SGHDN and CDR2 FVKESK. The CDR3 runs 16 residues. V lost 0 bases and J lost 5; bases outside the gene matches: 9. The CDR3 DNA reads as TGTGCCAGCAGCCAAGACCCCTCCGGGAGGGCAAACGAGCAGTACTTC. This encodes CASSQDPSGRANEQYF.

This clonotype has only a few counts. The V gene is TRBV21-1, the J gene TRBJ2-1; TRBD2, as called in the table, went unchecked against the DNA. TRBV21-1 is a pseudogene locus. The CDR3 is made up of 20 amino acids. The CDR3 here is CASTSARTDGGLSSYNEQFF. In DNA, the CDR3 is TGTGCCAGCACCTCGGCTAGGACTGACGGTGGCCTGAGCTCCTACAATGAGCAGTTCTTC.

In its sample, this clonotype was seen a few times. The chain couples TRBV28 to TRBJ1-3; D perhaps matches TRBD1 (5 bases). Between the trimmed V and J ends, which lost 4 bases and 7 bases, there was a span of 17 bases. CDR1 is MDHEN and CDR2 is SYDVKM in the germline V gene. The CDR3 sequence is 15 residues long. The CDR3 loop reads CASSSPGPFGNTIYF. The CDR3 nucleotides read TGTGCCAGCAGTTCACCGGGACCCTTTGGGAACACCATATATTTT.

This chain joins TRBV5-1 and TRBJ2-3; 10 bases match TRBD1. The J segment lost 3 bases and the V segment lost 3 bases, leaving 4 bases of the junction unmatched. The germline CDR1 and CDR2 sequences are SGHRS and YFSETQ. This CDR3 comprises 15 residues. The CDR3 loop reads CASSSGTGATDTQYF. DNA of the CDR3: TGCGCCAGCAGCTCCGGGACAGGGGCTACAGATACGCAGTATTTT.

The J gene is TRBJ2-3, the V gene TRBV6-6; no clear D. Germline V gene sequence: CDR1 MNHNY, CDR2 SVGAGI (reference sequence). The CDR3 contains 11 residues. Trimming took off 4 bases at V and 5 bases at J, with 4 bases between the two ends. CDR3 in amino acids: CASSSGDTQYF. CDR3 sequence (DNA): TGTGCCAGCAGTTCCGGAGATACGCAGTATTTT.

In this sample, this clonotype turned up a few times. This chain uses TRBV28 with TRBJ2-6; TRBD2 is a possible D gene (6 bases). CDR3 length equals 16 residues. Germline assignment: CDR1 MDHEN and CDR2 SYDVKM. The germline V and J ends were trimmed by 10 bases and 2 bases, with 18 bases remaining between them. The CDR3 DNA follows: TGTGCCACCTGCCCTGGGGGGAGGACTGGGGCCAACGTCCTGACTTTC. This gives the protein CATCPGGRTGANVLTF.

The chain combines TRBV12-3 or TRBV12-4 with TRBJ1-1, with D maybe TRBD1 (5 bases). Trimming shortened V by 5 bases and J by 2 bases, and 12 bases separated the two germline ends. The CDR3 covers 14 residues. The CDR3 DNA is TGTGCCAGCAGTCCCCGACAGATAAACACTGAAGCTTTCTTT. Amino acids: CASSPRQINTEAFF.

The rearrangement uses TRBV14 and TRBJ1-2; D possibly corresponds to TRBD1 (6 bases). The CDR3 spans 16 residues. In germline, CDR1 is SGHDN, CDR2 FVKESK. V was clipped by 2 bases and J by 4 bases, with 17 bases between them. CDR3 sequence (DNA): TGTGCCAGCAGCCAACGATTCGGGGGCGGAGGCTATGGCTACACCTTC. Translated, it gives CASSQRFGGGGYGYTF.

This clonotype was seen a few times. The rearrangement uses TRBV9 and TRBJ2-1, with 12 positions matching TRBD2. The germline V gene encodes CDR1 SGDLS and CDR2 YYNGEE. This CDR3 has 17 residues. The junction had 5 bases not matched to a gene; V was cut back by 0 bases and J by 4 bases. The CDR3 region is CASSVARTSGDYNEQFF. The CDR3 DNA reads as TGTGCCAGCAGCGTAGCGCGGACTAGCGGGGATTACAATGAGCAGTTCTTC.

This clonotype was counted between two and nine times. The J gene is TRBJ1-4, the V gene TRBV4-1; weak D call: TRBD1 (6 bases). The germline CDR1 and CDR2 sequences are MGHRA and YSYEKL. V dropped 4 bases and J dropped 8 bases, with 17 bases sitting between them. The CDR3 consists of 15 residues. The CDR3: CASSLAGRGGEKLFF. The CDR3 nucleotides are TGCGCCAGCAGCCTCGCCGGCAGGGGAGGCGAAAAACTGTTTTTT.

The chain joins TRBV5-5 to TRBJ2-3, with D perhaps TRBD1 or TRBD2 (6 bases each). V gave up 3 bases and J gave up 0 bases, with 11 bases separating them. Germline V gene lookup returns CDR1 SGHKS and CDR2 YYEKEE (reference sequence). The CDR3 sequence is 15 residues long. Here the CDR3 reads CASSSRGPSTDTQYF. The CDR3 bases are TGTGCCAGCAGCTCTCGGGGGCCAAGCACAGATACGCAGTATTTT.

CDR3 loop: CASSLALGKTQYF. DNA of the CDR3: TGTGCCAGCAGCTTAGCATTGGGGAAGACCCAGTACTTC. V usage is TRBV7-9 and J usage is TRBJ2-5; D gene uncertain. This CDR3 has 13 amino acids. Between the trimmed V and J ends, which lost 0 bases and 6 bases, there was a span of 8 bases. CDR1 and CDR2 (germline): SEHNR, FQNEAQ (reference sequence).

This clonotype was counted only a few times. This chain links TRBV6-5 with TRBJ1-4, with D uncertain. The CDR3 runs to 11 residues. CDR1 is MNHEY and CDR2 is SVGAGI in the germline V gene. Trimming shortened V by 5 bases and J by 10 bases, and 8 bases separated the two germline ends. CDR3: CASSNRGKLFF. The CDR3 coding sequence is TGTGCCAGCAGTAACCGTGGAAAACTGTTTTTT.

This clonotype has a handful of counts. This chain links TRBV6-6 with TRBJ2-7; 7 bases map to TRBD1. Germline assignment: CDR1 MNHNY and CDR2 SVGAGI (reference sequence). V lost 6 bases and J lost 2; bases outside the gene matches: 10. The CDR3 consists of 15 residues. CDR3 nucleotides: TGTGCCAGCAGCCCCCGTCCGGGACAGACCTACGAGCAGTACTTC. As protein: CASSPRPGQTYEQYF.

This clonotype was counted only a few times. V gene TRBV11-1 combines with J gene TRBJ2-1; 12 bases match TRBD2. CDR1 is SGHAT and CDR2 is FQDESV in the germline V gene (reference sequence). Trimming took 3 bases from V and 4 from J; bases not matched to a gene: 4. The CDR3 consists of 16 residues. The CDR3 sequence: CASSFRLAGVYNEQFF. The CDR3, as DNA: TGTGCCAGCAGCTTCAGACTAGCGGGAGTGTACAATGAGCAGTTCTTC.

This clonotype came up a few times. The chain couples TRBV29-1 to TRBJ2-5, with D possibly matching TRBD1 (6 bases). Germline V lookup: CDR1 SQVTM, CDR2 ANQGSEA. Trimming left V 3 bases short and J 2 bases short, with 7 bases between. The CDR3 is 12 amino acids. As DNA, the CDR3 is TGCAGCGTTGACAGGGGACAAGAGACCCAGTACTTC. Translated: CSVDRGQETQYF.

In this sample, this clonotype turned up a few times. This chain uses TRBV24-1 with TRBJ2-7; D is unclear. This CDR3 is 13 amino acids long. Germline CDR1 KGHDR, CDR2 SFDVKD. Trimming pared 4 bases from V and 5 bases from J, leaving 11 bases between. CDR3: CATSDLDMNEQYF. In nucleotides, the CDR3 is TGTGCCACCAGTGACCTAGACATGAACGAGCAGTACTTC.